One and the same sample provided the 9 T cell receptor beta chains below, sequenced in a study of tumor-infiltrating lymphocytes in localized non-small cell lung cancer. Profiling relied on immunoSEQ multiplex PCR, and the TCRdb table lists in-frame clones only, not all of them. Of 5,500 to 8,000 clones listed, more than 70% were seen once; the top ten hold under 15%. Sample: lung tumor tissue. The receptors originated from a human donor with non-small cell lung cancer.

The gene calls are TRBV4-3 and TRBJ2-5, with 9 bases lining up with TRBD1. From germline, CDR1 is LGHNA and CDR2 YSLEER. The CDR3 extends over 16 amino acids. V lost 4 bases, J lost 4 bases, and 10 bases stayed unmatched. For the CDR3, the DNA is TGCGCCAGCAGCCTCGCATGGACAGGGGCAGGAGAGACCCAGTACTTC. Its translation is CASSLAWTGAGETQYF.

This chain connects TRBV6-5 to TRBJ1-2; D is possibly TRBD1 (6 bases). Germline CDR1 is MNHEY and CDR2 is SVGAGI. The CDR3 extends over 15 amino acids. V dropped 6 bases and J dropped 5 bases, with 19 bases sitting between them. The CDR3 is CASRIGNDRLYGYTF. In DNA form, the CDR3 reads TGTGCCAGCAGGATCGGAAACGACAGGCTTTATGGCTACACCTTC.

For this clone: One end of the junction varies from germline; a read error may be responsible. V gene TRBV20-1 combines with J gene TRBJ2-3; TRBD2 matches at 10 bases. The germline gives CDR1 DFQATT, CDR2 SNEGSKA (reference sequence). The CDR3 has 11 amino acids. The CDR3 loop reads CSAALAGFVRF. The DNA for the CDR3 is TGCAGTGCGGCACTAGCGGGGTTCGTTCGATTT.

The chain couples TRBV10-2 to TRBJ2-7; 13 bases map to TRBD2. Germline V lookup: CDR1 WSHSY, CDR2 SAAADI. The CDR3 sequence is 16 residues long. The V segment lost 3 bases and the J segment 2 bases; nucleotides outside the gene matches: 4. The CDR3 reads CASSDRLAGGTYEQYF. CDR3 sequence (DNA): TGCGCCAGCAGTGATCGACTAGCGGGGGGCACCTACGAGCAGTACTTC.

The rearrangement joins TRBV11-2 to TRBJ2-2; maybe TRBD1 (5 bases). This CDR3 has 14 amino acids. Trimming left V 5 bases short and J 3 bases short, with 10 bases between. The germline V gene has CDR1 SGHAT and CDR2 FQNNGV. The CDR3 sequence: CASSLDKYTGELFF. CDR3 DNA: TGTGCCAGCAGCCTGGACAAGTACACCGGGGAGCTGTTTTTT.

The chain uses TRBV5-1 and TRBJ2-1; 15 bases align to TRBD2. Germline CDR1 SGHRS, CDR2 YFSETQ. With V trimmed by 4 bases and J by 1 base, 9 bases remained unmatched. The CDR3 sequence is 19 residues long. The CDR3 protein is CASSQTGTSGGLSYNEQFF. CDR3 bases: TGCGCCAGCAGCCAGACCGGGACTAGCGGGGGGTTATCCTACAATGAGCAGTTCTTC. Together with reference TRBV5-1 and TRBJ2-1, the CDR3 gives the full variable domain: KAGVTQTPRYLIKTRGQQVTLSCSPISGHRSVSWYQQTPGQGLQFLFEYFSETQRNKGNFPGRFSGRQFSNSRSEMNVSTLELGDSALYLCASSQTGTSGGLSYNEQFFGPGTRLTVL.

The chain has TRBV5-1 and TRBJ2-6; D is unresolved. V was shortened by 5 bases and J by 4 bases, with 13 bases between the two germline ends. The CDR3 runs to 15 residues. The germline gives CDR1 SGHRS, CDR2 YFSETQ. CDR3 loop: CASRAAGSGANVLTF. In DNA form, the CDR3 reads TGCGCCAGCAGGGCGGCCGGGTCCGGGGCCAACGTCCTGACTTTC.

The V and J genes are TRBV2 and TRBJ1-2, with 8 bases matching TRBD1. The length of the CDR3 is 14 residues. Per the germline V gene, CDR1 is SNHLY and CDR2 is FYNNEI. Trimming at V came to 1 base and at J to 2 bases, leaving 0 bases not matched to a gene. The CDR3 is CASSEDRGNYGYTF. CDR3 DNA: TGTGCCAGCAGTGAAGACAGGGGGAACTATGGCTACACCTTC.

This clone was picked up one time. The gene calls are TRBV18 and TRBJ1-3; weak D call: TRBD1 (5 bases). V gave up 1 base and J gave up 4 bases, with 11 bases separating them. Germline V gene lookup returns CDR1 KGHSH and CDR2 LQKENI. The CDR3 extends over 15 amino acids. As DNA, the CDR3 is TGTGCCAGCTCACCACTAGGCCAGGGAGGAAACACCATATATTTT. It codes for CASSPLGQGGNTIYF.